The clone carrying this T cell receptor beta chain came up many times. Its antigen is undetermined. These data are taken from a study of CD8 T cells in ankylosing spondylitis. Study-wide points: Earlier authors reported some of these motif variants in reactive arthritis synovial fluid and blood. A TCR beta motif made of several highly homologous variants seemed typical of ankylosing spondylitis blood. Reportedly, disease-linked clones are significantly enriched in ankylosing spondylitis patients' matched synovial fluid.

This CDR3 is 14 amino acids long. V was trimmed by 3 bases and J by 2 bases, leaving 11 bases between them. From germline, CDR1 is SGHRS and CDR2 YFSETQ. Molecular-barcoded quantitative 5'-RACE produced these TCR beta libraries. TCRdb re-analysed the 5' RACE reads in MiXCR, keeping a single row per CDR3 protein. The sample has 20,000 to 30,000 distinct CDR3 sequences, 10% to 15% seen once. Sequencing input: blood. The chain couples TRBV5-1 to TRBJ1-1; D may be TRBD1 (6 bases). The TCR was taken from a male donor with ankylosing spondylitis or in good health (not recorded which). CDR3 sequence (DNA): TGCGCCAGCAGCTATCAGGACAGTAACACTGAAGCTTTCTTT. Translation gives CASSYQDSNTEAFF.